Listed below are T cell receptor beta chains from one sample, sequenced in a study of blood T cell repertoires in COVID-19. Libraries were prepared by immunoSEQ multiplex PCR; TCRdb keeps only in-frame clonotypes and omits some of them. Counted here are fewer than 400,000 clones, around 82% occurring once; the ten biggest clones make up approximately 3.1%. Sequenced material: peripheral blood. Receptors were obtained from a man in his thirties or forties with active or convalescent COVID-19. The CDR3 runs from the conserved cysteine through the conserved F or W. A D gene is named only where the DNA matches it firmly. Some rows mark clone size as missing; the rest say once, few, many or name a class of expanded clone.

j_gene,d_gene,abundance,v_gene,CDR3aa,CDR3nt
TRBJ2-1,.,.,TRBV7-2,CASSLLRQGGEQFF,TGTGCCAGCAGCCTCCTCAGACAGGGAGGTGAGCAGTTCTTC
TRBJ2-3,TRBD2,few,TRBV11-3,CASSSGLAPGGDTQYF,TGTGCCAGCAGCTCGGGACTCGCCCCGGGAGGAGATACGCAGTATTTT
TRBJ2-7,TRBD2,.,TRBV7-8,CASTPTSGTEQYF,TGTGCCAGCACCCCCACTAGCGGTACCGAGCAGTACTTC
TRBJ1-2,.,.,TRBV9,CASKTAYGYTF,TGTGCCAGCAAGACAGCGTATGGCTACACCTTC
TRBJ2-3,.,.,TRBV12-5,CASGGGAGTDTQYF,TGTGCTAGTGGTGGAGGGGCGGGGACAGATACGCAGTATTTT
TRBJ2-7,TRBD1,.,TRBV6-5,CASSPGQGRYEQYF,TGTGCCAGCAGTCCGGGACAGGGCCGCTACGAGCAGTACTTC
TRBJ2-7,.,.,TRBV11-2,CASSSTDPRYF,TGTGCCAGCAGCTCAACAGATCCCAGGTACTTC
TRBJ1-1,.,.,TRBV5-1,CASRKITPPGLEAFF,TGCGCCAGCAGAAAAATAACTCCGCCGGGTTTGGAGGCTTTCTTT
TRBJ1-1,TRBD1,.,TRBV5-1,CASSWTGLNTEAFF,TGCGCCAGCAGCTGGACAGGCTTGAACACTGAAGCTTTCTTT
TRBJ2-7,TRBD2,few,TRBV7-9,CASSPGTSGRAVLYEQYF,TGTGCCAGCAGCCCCGGGACTAGCGGGAGGGCCGTCCTTTACGAGCAGTACTTC
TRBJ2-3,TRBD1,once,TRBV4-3,CASSQGTGGTDTQYF,TGCGCCAGCAGCCAAGGTACAGGGGGCACAGATACGCAGTATTTT
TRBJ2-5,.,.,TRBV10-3,CAISESPSVETQYF,TGTGCCATCAGTGAGTCGCCTAGCGTGGAGACCCAGTACTTC
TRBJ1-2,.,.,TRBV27,CASSLVSRGEIDGYTF,TGTGCCAGCAGTTTAGTCTCCAGGGGAGAAATCGATGGCTACACCTTC
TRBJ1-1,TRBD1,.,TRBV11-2,CASSLGHRGEAFF,TGTGCCAGCAGCTTAGGCCACAGGGGTGAAGCTTTCTTT
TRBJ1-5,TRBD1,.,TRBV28,CASSLTGGATQPQHF,TGTGCCAGCAGTCTGACAGGGGGTGCTACTCAGCCCCAGCATTTT
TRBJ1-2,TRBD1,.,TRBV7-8,CASSPRQGPFYGYTF,TGTGCCAGCAGCCCCCGACAGGGGCCTTTTTATGGCTACACCTTC
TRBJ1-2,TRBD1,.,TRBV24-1,CATKGTGTSNYGYTF,TGTGCCACCAAGGGGACAGGGACTTCTAACTATGGCTACACCTTC
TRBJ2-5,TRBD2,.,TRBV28,CASSLRLAGVGETQYF,TGTGCCAGCAGTTTAAGACTAGCGGGAGTGGGCGAGACCCAGTACTTC
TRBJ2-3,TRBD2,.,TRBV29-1,CSVVQRGDTDTQYF,TGCAGCGTTGTGCAGCGGGGGGACACAGATACGCAGTATTTT
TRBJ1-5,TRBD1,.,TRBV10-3,CAISDLGQGDQPQHF,TGTGCCATCAGTGACCTCGGACAGGGGGATCAGCCCCAGCATTTT
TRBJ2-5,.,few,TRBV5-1,CASSDTLQETQYF,TGCGCCAGCAGCGACACACTCCAAGAGACCCAGTACTTC
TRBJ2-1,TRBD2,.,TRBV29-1,CSLLSGSYNEQFF,TGCAGCCTCCTCAGCGGGAGTTACAATGAGCAGTTCTTC